This T cell receptor beta chain came from a study of Ad26.COV2.S vaccination and SARS-CoV-2 variants. Profiling relied on immunoSEQ multiplex PCR, and the TCRdb table lists in-frame clones only, not all of them. The sample includes 350,000 to 500,000 clones, 75% to 90% of them seen just once. The treatment was: approximately 18 received Ad26.COV2.S at low or high dose, single or two shots; about 5 received placebo; per-sample allocation not given. Samples analyzed were those drawn on day 63 after the first vaccine or placebo injection. Study findings and constraints: Participants in the vaccine arm had higher spike-specific TCR breadth; placebo recipients had lower. TCR breadth and depth analyses may have underestimated total T cell responses.

Trimming shortened V by 5 bases and J by 1 base, and 9 bases separated the two germline ends. Germline values: CDR1 SGHNT, CDR2 YENEEA. There are 15 residues in the CDR3. For this clone: Its cognate antigen is unknown.

This TCR was recovered from a person between 18 and 65 years old who received the Ad26.COV2.S COVID-19 vaccine or a placebo. The starting material was peripheral blood, obtained in a trial of Ad26.COV2.S vaccine versus placebo. This chain links TRBV11-3 with TRBJ2-6; D gene uncertain. CDR3 loop: CASSPRVSGANVLTF. In nucleotides, the CDR3 is TGTGCCAGCAGCCCCCGGGTGTCTGGGGCCAACGTCCTGACTTTC.